This T cell receptor (beta chain) appears in the sequencing data of a study of T cells after posttransplantation cyclophosphamide. General study results and limits: After PTCy, TRB diversity resembled that of CNI/methotrexate controls. TRB overlap between skin or GI tissue T cells and blood was limited. Donor CD8+ memory clones often dominated recipient blood repertoires at later times.

The germline V gene has CDR1 SGHRS and CDR2 YFSETQ. This CDR3 region has 14 residues. V dropped 0 bases and J dropped 0 bases, with 4 bases sitting between them. Regarding this clone: Antigen unknown.

This table comes from immunoSEQ multiplex PCR, and its TCRdb copy is limited to in-frame clones, with some not included. The profile shows about 52,000 clones, 94% of them singletons. This chain connects TRBV5-1 to TRBJ1-3; no clear D. The sequenced sample was PBMCs. This sequence was found in a woman aged 25 to 45 in good health and a related stem cell transplant donor. CDR3 sequence (DNA): TGCGCCAGCAGCTTGGACAGCTCTGGAAACACCATATATTTT. Protein: CASSLDSSGNTIYF.